The 22 T cell receptor beta chains in this list originate from one sample, sequenced in a study of PD-L1 blockade in urothelial cancer (dated by TCRdb to 2016 to 2017). Library creation used the immunoSEQ multiplex PCR assay. The table comes from immuneACCESS by way of TCRdb, which keeps in-frame sequences with V and J called. Part of the clones is missing from these tables; in studies checked, under half for an unresolved V gene and the rest for unknown reasons. Counted in this sample were about 55,000 clones; approximately 81% of them appeared once. Over 4% of the sample is held by the ten biggest clonotypes. This specimen's time point label, interpreted: pretreatment peripheral blood. Here the sequenced sample was PBMCs, taken around atezolizumab (anti-PD-L1) treatment. These receptor sequences come from a man between 65 and 79 years old with urothelial cancer.

The chain uses TRBV27 and TRBJ2-3, with TRBD2 as a possible D gene (6 bases). CDR3 size: 17 residues. Trimming left V 3 bases short and J 5 bases short, with 21 bases between. In germline, CDR1 is MNHEY, CDR2 SMNVEV (reference sequence). CDR3: CASSFLRRLGGGDTQYF. DNA of the CDR3: TGTGCCAGCAGTTTCCTCCGACGACTGGGAGGTGGAGATACGCAGTATTTT.

The V and J genes are TRBV30 and TRBJ2-1; 8 bases fit TRBD1. Germline V gives CDR1 GTSNPN, CDR2 SVGIG (reference sequence). The CDR3 extends over 15 amino acids. Losses at the gene ends were 4 bases for V and 2 bases for J; bases not matched to a gene: 7. This chain's CDR3 is CAWNLRDRPYNEQFF. In DNA, the CDR3 is TGTGCCTGGAACCTTCGGGACAGGCCCTACAATGAGCAGTTCTTC.

V and J are TRBV6-5 and TRBJ1-2; D remains unclear. This CDR3 has 16 amino acids. With 1 base removed from V and 7 bases from J, the gap between germline ends came to 19 bases. Germline values: CDR1 MNHEY, CDR2 SVGAGI. Here the CDR3 DNA reads TGTGCCAGCAGTTACTTGGTCGGCCGGGAGGGTGGTGGCTACACCTTC. The encoded protein is CASSYLVGREGGGYTF.

The sample holds a few counts of this clone. V gene TRBV11-3 combines with J gene TRBJ1-3; TRBD1 matches 7 bases. Germline V gene sequence: CDR1 SGHNT, CDR2 YENEEA. The CDR3 contains 15 residues. The ends lost 7 bases at V and 4 bases at J; junction bases unmatched: 10. This chain's CDR3 is CASTPGQTPGNTIYF. In DNA form, the CDR3 reads TGTGCCAGCACCCCGGGACAGACCCCCGGAAACACCATATATTTT.

This chain uses TRBV11-2 with TRBJ1-1; no clear D gene. V lost 1 base, J lost 1 base, and 7 bases lay in between. CDR1 is SGHAT, CDR2 FQNNGV, per germline. This CDR3 spans 14 amino acids. This CDR3 is CASSLGRGNTEAFF. In nucleotides, the CDR3 is TGTGCCAGCAGCTTAGGACGGGGGAACACTGAAGCTTTCTTT.

The J gene is TRBJ2-7, the V gene TRBV18, with 7 positions matching TRBD1. Germline V gene data show CDR1 as KGHSH and CDR2 as LQKENI. CDR3 length equals 14 residues. Trimming cost V 0 bases and J 2 bases; bases outside gene matches: 1. The CDR3 region has the DNA TGTGCCAGCTCACCACCCGGGACAGCCTACGAGCAGTACTTC. This encodes CASSPPGTAYEQYF.

This clone has more than one count but fewer than ten. The chain recombines TRBV6-5 with TRBJ1-6; D gene uncertain. The CDR3 extends over 13 amino acids. V lost 4 bases, J lost 8 bases, and 9 bases lay in between. In germline, CDR1 is MNHEY, CDR2 SVGAGI. CDR3 DNA: TGTGCCAGCAGTTGGGAGAGGTATTCACCCCTCCACTTT. Translating it yields CASSWERYSPLHF.

The chain uses TRBV19 and TRBJ1-1; D unresolved. CDR1 is LNHDA and CDR2 is SQIVND in the germline V gene (reference sequence). The CDR3 contains 15 residues. Trimming removed 4 bases at V and 1 base at J, with 13 bases between. The CDR3 DNA is TGTGCCAGTAGTAGGGTAGGGAGGCCGAACACTGAAGCTTTCTTT. Translation: CASSRVGRPNTEAFF.

This chain uses TRBV5-5 with TRBJ1-2; 8 bases are shared with TRBD1. Trimming cost V 4 bases and J 5 bases; bases outside gene matches: 4. The CDR3 has 13 amino acids. Germline loops: CDR1 SGHKS, CDR2 YYEKEE (reference sequence). The CDR3 protein is CASSRDRRYGYTF. The CDR3 DNA reads TGTGCCAGCAGCCGGGACAGGCGGTATGGCTACACCTTC. The variable domain in full, completed from reference TRBV5-5 and TRBJ1-2, reads DAGVTQSPTHLIKTRGQQVTLRCSPISGHKSVSWYQQVLGQGPQFIFQYYEKEERGRGNFPDRFSARQFPNYSSELNVNALLLGDSALYLCASSRDRRYGYTFGSGTRLTVV.

The J gene is TRBJ1-6, the V gene TRBV6-5, with D tentatively TRBD1 (5 bases). This CDR3 region has 15 residues. Germline loops: CDR1 MNHEY, CDR2 SVGAGI. Trimming took off 5 bases at V and 3 bases at J, with 11 bases between the two ends. DNA of the CDR3: TGTGCCAGCAGTCATCGACAGAACTATAATTCACCCCTCCACTTT. It specifies CASSHRQNYNSPLHF.

This chain links TRBV28 with TRBJ1-2, with D perhaps TRBD1 (6 bases). Trimming took off 5 bases at V and 0 bases at J, with 19 bases between the two ends. This CDR3 has 17 residues. Germline V gene data show CDR1 as MDHEN and CDR2 as SYDVKM. CDR3 loop: CASSLPGQGHTNYGYTF. CDR3 nucleotides: TGTGCCAGCAGTCTGCCCGGGCAGGGGCACACTAACTATGGCTACACCTTC.

The V gene is TRBV14, the J gene TRBJ2-5; 9 bases align to TRBD1. The V gene's germline CDR1 is SGHDN and CDR2 FVKESK. The CDR3 loop spans 16 amino acids. V trimming: 4 bases; J trimming: 5 bases; junction bases outside the gene matches: 11. The CDR3 coding sequence is TGTGCCAGCAGCCCTTGGACAAACAGGGGGCGGGAGACCCAGTACTTC. Protein: CASSPWTNRGRETQYF.

The chain employs TRBV6-6 and TRBJ2-7; 7 bases match TRBD1. J lost 4 bases, V lost 5 bases, and 5 bases had no gene match. The CDR3 is 13 amino acids. Looked up from germline, CDR1 is MNHNY and CDR2 is SVGAGI (reference sequence). In nucleotides, the CDR3 is TGTGCCAGCAGTATAAACAGGGGTTACGAGCAGTACTTC. Protein: CASSINRGYEQYF.

The V gene is TRBV4-3, the J gene TRBJ1-1, with D perhaps matching TRBD1 (6 bases). With 0 bases removed from V and 4 bases from J, the gap between germline ends came to 12 bases. Germline loops: CDR1 LGHNA, CDR2 YSLEER. CDR3 size: 15 residues. For the CDR3, the DNA is TGCGCCAGCAGCCAAGATCGGGGGGGCAGCACTGAAGCTTTCTTT. Amino acids: CASSQDRGGSTEAFF.

The rearrangement joins TRBV4-2 to TRBJ1-1; 9 bases match TRBD1. CDR1 and CDR2 (germline): LGHNA, YNFKEQ. Trimming cost V 4 bases and J 0 bases; bases outside gene matches: 12. This CDR3 region has 18 residues. The CDR3 reads CASSPSGQGTGVNTEAFF. CDR3 DNA: TGTGCCAGCAGCCCTTCTGGACAGGGGACGGGAGTGAACACTGAAGCTTTCTTT.

The rearrangement uses TRBV28 and TRBJ1-2, with 7 bases fitting TRBD1. Germline CDR1 MDHEN, CDR2 SYDVKM. J lost 2 bases, V lost 4 bases, and 7 bases had no gene match. This CDR3 region has 15 residues. The CDR3 nucleotides read TGTGCCAGCAGTTCAACAGGGGCGGCGAACTATGGCTACACCTTC. This sequence encodes CASSSTGAANYGYTF.

V and J are TRBV11-2 and TRBJ2-2; possible D gene TRBD1, 6 bases. Germline lookup yields CDR1 SGHAT and CDR2 FQNNGV. V was trimmed by 5 bases and J by 1 base, leaving 11 bases between them. The CDR3 length is 15 residues. Here the CDR3 reads CASSRQGMNTGELFF. Here the CDR3 DNA reads TGTGCCAGCAGCCGGCAGGGGATGAACACCGGGGAGCTGTTTTTT. The full variable domain, rest sourced from reference TRBV11-2 and TRBJ2-2, is EAGVAQSPRYKIIEKRQSVAFWCNPISGHATLYWYQQILGQGPKLLIQFQNNGVVDDSQLPKDRFSAERLKGVDSTLKIQPAKLEDSAVYLCASSRQGMNTGELFFGEGSRLTVL.

The chain is built from TRBV5-1 and TRBJ2-4, with 9 bases identical to TRBD1. The ends lost 4 bases at V and 8 bases at J; junction bases unmatched: 10. Germline values: CDR1 SGHRS, CDR2 YFSETQ. This CDR3 is built from 15 residues. The CDR3 nucleotides read TGCGCCAGCAGCATAACAGGGGGCTCGGGAGACATTCAGTACTTC. It translates to CASSITGGSGDIQYF.

The V and J genes are TRBV7-9 and TRBJ1-2; TRBD1 might be the D (6 bases). V was shortened by 5 bases and J by 4 bases, with 17 bases between the two germline ends. From germline, CDR1 is SEHNR and CDR2 FQNEAQ (reference sequence). The CDR3 length is 15 residues. The CDR3 here is CASSPSYSDSYGYTF. DNA of the CDR3: TGTGCCAGCAGCCCCTCCTATTCGGACAGCTATGGCTACACCTTC. The full variable domain, completed using reference TRBV7-9 and TRBJ1-2, is DTGVSQNPRHKITKRGQNVTFRCDPISEHNRLYWYRQTLGQGPEFLTYFQNEAQLEKSRLLSDRFSAERPKGSFSTLEIQRTEQGDSAMYLCASSPSYSDSYGYTFGSGTRLTVV.

This clone was seen just once. The rearrangement links TRBV19 to TRBJ2-3, with 10 positions matching TRBD2. Per the germline V gene, CDR1 is LNHDA and CDR2 is SQIVND (reference sequence). The CDR3 totals 22 residues. The V and J ends lost 0 bases and 1 base, in that order; junction bases with no gene match: 19. The chain's CDR3 is CASSIEASLAGVLSYGTDTQYF. The CDR3 DNA is TGTGCCAGTAGTATAGAGGCTTCGCTAGCGGGGGTTCTCTCTTATGGCACAGATACGCAGTATTTT.

The chain uses TRBV2 and TRBJ1-1; 8 bases line up with TRBD1. Germline V gene lookup returns CDR1 SNHLY and CDR2 FYNNEI. V dropped 6 bases and J dropped 1; count of bases not matched to a gene: 7. The CDR3 has 15 residues. CDR3 nucleotide sequence: TGTGCCAGCAGACCTCGGACAGGGCCGAACACTGAAGCTTTCTTT. Protein product: CASRPRTGPNTEAFF.

A single count supports this clone. The V call is TRBV7-9, the J call TRBJ2-1; maybe TRBD2 (6 bases). In germline, CDR1 is SEHNR, CDR2 FQNEAQ (reference sequence). The V gene lost 3 bases and the J gene lost 7 bases, with 16 bases spanning the gap. This CDR3 spans 15 amino acids. The CDR3 coding sequence is TGTGCCAGCAGCTTGGCTAGGGGCGGGAAGAATGAGCAGTTCTTC. It specifies CASSLARGGKNEQFF.